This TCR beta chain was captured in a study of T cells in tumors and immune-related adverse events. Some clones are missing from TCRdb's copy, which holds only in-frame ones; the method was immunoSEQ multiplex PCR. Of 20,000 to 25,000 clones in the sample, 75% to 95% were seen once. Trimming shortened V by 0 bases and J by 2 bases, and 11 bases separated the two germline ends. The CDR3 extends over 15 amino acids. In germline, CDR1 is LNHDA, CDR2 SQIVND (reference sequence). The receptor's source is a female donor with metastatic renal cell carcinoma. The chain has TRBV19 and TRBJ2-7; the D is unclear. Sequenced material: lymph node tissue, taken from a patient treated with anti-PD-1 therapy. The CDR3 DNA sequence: TGTGCCAGTAGTATAGAATACAGAACCACCTACGAGCAGTACTTC. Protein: CASSIEYRTTYEQYF.